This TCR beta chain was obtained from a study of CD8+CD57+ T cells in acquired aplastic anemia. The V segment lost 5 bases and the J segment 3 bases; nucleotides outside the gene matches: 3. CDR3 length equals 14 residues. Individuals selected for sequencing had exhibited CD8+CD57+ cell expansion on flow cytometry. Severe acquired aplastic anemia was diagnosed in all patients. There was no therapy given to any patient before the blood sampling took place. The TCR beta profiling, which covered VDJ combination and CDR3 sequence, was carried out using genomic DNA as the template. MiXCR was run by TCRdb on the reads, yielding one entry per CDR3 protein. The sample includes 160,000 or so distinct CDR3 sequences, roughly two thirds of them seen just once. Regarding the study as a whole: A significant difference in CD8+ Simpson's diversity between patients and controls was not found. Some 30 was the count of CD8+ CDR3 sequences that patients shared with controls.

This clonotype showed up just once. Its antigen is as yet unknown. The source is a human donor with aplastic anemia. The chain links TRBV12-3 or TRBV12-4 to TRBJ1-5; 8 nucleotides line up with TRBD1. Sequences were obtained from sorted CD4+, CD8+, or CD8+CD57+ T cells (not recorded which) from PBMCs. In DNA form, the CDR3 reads TGTGCCAGCAGTCAGACAGGGGACAATCAGCCCCAGCATTTT. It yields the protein CASSQTGDNQPQHF.